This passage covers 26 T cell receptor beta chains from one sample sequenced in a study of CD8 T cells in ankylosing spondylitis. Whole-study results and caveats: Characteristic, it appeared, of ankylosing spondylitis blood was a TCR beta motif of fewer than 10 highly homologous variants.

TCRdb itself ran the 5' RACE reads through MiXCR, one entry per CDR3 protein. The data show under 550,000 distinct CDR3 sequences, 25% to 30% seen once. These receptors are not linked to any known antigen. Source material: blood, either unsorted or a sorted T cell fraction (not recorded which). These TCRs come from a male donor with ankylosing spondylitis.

The CDR3 loop reads CASGGTQGNSPLHF. DNA for the CDR3: TGTGCCAGCGGCGGGACCCAGGGGAATTCACCCCTCCACTTT. The V gene is TRBV2, the J gene TRBJ1-6; tentatively, D is TRBD1 (6 bases). Trimming shortened V by 8 bases and J by 7 bases, and 15 bases separated the two germline ends. Germline V lookup: CDR1 SNHLY, CDR2 FYNNEI. The CDR3 runs to 14 residues.

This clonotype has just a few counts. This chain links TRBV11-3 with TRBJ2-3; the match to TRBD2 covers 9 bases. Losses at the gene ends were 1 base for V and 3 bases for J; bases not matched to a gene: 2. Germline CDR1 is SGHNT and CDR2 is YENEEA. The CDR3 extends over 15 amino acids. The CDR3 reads CASSLGGRETDTQYF. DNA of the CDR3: TGTGCCAGCAGCTTAGGCGGGAGGGAAACAGATACGCAGTATTTT.

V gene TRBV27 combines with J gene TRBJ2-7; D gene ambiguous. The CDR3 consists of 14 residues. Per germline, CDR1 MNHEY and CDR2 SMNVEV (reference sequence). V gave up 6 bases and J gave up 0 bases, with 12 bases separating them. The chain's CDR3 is CASRKLDDSYEQYF. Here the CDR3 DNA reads TGTGCCAGCAGAAAACTCGACGACTCCTACGAGCAGTACTTC.

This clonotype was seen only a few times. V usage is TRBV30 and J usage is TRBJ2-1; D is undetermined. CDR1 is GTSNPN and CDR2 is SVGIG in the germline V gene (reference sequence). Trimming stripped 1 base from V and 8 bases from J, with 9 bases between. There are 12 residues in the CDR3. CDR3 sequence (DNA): TGTGCCTGGAGTGAATGGCGCGATGAGCAGTTCTTC. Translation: CAWSEWRDEQFF.

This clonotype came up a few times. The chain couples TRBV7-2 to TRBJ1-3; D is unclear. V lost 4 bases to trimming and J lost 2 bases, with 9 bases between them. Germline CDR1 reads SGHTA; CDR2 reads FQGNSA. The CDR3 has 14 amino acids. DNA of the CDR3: TGTGCCAGCAGCTCGAATCCGGCTGGAAACACCATATATTTT. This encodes CASSSNPAGNTIYF.

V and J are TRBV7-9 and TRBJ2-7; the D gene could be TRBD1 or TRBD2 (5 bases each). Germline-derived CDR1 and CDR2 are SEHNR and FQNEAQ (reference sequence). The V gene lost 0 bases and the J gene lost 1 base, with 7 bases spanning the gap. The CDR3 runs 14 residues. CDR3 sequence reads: CASSLAGESYEQYV. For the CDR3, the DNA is TGTGCCAGCAGCTTAGCAGGGGAGTCCTACGAGCAGTACGTC.

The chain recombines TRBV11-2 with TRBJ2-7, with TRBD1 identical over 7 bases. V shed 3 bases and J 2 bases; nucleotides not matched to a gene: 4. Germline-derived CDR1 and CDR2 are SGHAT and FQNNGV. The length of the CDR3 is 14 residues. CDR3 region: CASSFQGTAYEQYF. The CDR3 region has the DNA TGTGCCAGCAGCTTCCAAGGGACAGCCTACGAGCAGTACTTC.

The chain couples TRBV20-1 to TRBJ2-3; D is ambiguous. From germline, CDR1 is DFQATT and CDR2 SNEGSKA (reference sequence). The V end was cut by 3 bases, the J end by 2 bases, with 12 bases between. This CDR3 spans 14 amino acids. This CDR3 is CSASMAEYTDTQYF. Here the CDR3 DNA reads TGCAGTGCTAGTATGGCGGAATACACAGATACGCAGTATTTT.

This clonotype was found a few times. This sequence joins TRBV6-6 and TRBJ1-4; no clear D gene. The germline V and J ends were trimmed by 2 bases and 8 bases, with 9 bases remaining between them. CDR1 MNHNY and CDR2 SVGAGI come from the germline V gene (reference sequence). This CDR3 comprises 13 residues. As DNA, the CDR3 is TGTGCCAGCAGTTACGAAGGTGGGGAAAAACTGTTTTTT. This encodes CASSYEGGEKLFF.

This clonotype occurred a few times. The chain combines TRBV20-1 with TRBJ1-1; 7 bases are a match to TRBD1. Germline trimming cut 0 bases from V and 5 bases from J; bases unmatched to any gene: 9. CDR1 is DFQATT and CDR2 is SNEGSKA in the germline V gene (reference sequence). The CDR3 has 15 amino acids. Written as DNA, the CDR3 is TGCAGTGCTAGAGATTTAGGGGGCGCGGGGACTGAAGCTTTCTTT. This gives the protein CSARDLGGAGTEAFF.

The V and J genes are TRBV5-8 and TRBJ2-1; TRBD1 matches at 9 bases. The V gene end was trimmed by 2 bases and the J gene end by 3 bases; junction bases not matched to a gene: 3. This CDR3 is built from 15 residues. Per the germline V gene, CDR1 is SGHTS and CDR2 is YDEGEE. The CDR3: CASSFTGQGYNEQFF. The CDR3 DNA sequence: TGTGCCAGCAGCTTTACGGGACAGGGCTACAATGAGCAGTTCTTC.

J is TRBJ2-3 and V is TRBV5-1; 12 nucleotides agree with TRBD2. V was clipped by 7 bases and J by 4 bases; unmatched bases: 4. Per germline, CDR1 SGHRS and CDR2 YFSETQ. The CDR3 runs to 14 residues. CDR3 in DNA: TGCGCCAGCGGGGGACTAGCGGGTGCAGATACGCAGTATTTT. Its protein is CASGGLAGADTQYF.

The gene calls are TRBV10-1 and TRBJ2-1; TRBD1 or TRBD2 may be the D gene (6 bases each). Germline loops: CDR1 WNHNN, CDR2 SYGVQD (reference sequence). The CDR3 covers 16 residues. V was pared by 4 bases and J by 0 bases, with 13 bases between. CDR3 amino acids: CASSAVGGNSYNEQFF. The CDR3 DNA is TGCGCCAGCAGTGCAGTCGGGGGCAACTCCTACAATGAGCAGTTCTTC.

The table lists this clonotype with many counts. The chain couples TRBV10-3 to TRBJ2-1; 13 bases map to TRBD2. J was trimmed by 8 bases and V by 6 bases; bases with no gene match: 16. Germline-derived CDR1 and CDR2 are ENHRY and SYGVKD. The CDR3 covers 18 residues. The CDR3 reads CAISRTAAGTSGKDEQFF. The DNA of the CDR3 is TGTGCCATCAGCAGGACGGCCGCAGGGACTAGCGGGAAGGATGAGCAGTTCTTC.

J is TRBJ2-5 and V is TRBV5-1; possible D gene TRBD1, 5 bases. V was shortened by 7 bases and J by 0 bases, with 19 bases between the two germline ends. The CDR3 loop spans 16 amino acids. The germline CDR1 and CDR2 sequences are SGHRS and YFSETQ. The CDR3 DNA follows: TGCGCCAGCGGGTTAGGGGATCAAAGGTACCAAGAGACCCAGTACTTC. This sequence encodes CASGLGDQRYQETQYF.

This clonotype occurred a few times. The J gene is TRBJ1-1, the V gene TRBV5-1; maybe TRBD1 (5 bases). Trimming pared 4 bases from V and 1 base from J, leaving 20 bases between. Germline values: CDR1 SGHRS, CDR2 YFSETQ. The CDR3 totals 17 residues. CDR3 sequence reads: CASSLGLSTDRNTEAFF. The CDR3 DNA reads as TGCGCCAGCAGCCTTGGCTTATCGACAGATCGGAACACTGAAGCTTTCTTT.

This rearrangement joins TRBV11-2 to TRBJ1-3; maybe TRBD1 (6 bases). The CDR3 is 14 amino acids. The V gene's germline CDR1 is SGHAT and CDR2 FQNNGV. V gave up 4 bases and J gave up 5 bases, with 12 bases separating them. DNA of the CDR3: TGTGCCAGCAGCTCGTTACAGGGACGAAACACCATATATTTT. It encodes CASSSLQGRNTIYF.

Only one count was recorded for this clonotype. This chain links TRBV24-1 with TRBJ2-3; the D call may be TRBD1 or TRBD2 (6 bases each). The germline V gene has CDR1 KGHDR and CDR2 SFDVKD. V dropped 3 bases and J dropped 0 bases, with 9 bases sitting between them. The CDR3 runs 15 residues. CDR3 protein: CATSDRGPSTDTQYF. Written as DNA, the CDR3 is TGTGCCACCAGTGATCGGGGGCCTAGCACAGATACGCAGTATTTT.

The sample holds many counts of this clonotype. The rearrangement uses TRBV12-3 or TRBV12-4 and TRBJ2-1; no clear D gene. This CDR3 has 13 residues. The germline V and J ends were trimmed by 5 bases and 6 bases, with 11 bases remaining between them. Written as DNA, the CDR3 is TGTGCCAGCAGTCCTTCAGTCCGCAATGAGCAGTTCTTC. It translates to CASSPSVRNEQFF.

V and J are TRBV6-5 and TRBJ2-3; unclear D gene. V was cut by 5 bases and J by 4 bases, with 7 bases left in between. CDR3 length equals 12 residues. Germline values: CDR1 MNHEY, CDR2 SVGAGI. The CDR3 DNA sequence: TGTGCCAGCAGTAGACCTTCAGATACGCAGTATTTT. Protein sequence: CASSRPSDTQYF.

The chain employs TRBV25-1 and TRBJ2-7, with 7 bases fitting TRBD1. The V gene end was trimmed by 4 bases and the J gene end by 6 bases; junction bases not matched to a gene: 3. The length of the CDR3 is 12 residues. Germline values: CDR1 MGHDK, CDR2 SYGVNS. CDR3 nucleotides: TGTGCCAGCAGTGGCGACAGGGTCGAGCAGTACTTC. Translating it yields CASSGDRVEQYF.

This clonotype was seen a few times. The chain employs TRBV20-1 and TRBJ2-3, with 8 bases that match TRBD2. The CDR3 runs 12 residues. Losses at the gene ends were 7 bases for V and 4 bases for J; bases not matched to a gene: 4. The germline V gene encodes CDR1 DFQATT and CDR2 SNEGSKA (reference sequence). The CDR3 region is CSVSGIADTQYF. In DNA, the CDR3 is TGCAGTGTTAGCGGGATCGCAGATACGCAGTATTTT.

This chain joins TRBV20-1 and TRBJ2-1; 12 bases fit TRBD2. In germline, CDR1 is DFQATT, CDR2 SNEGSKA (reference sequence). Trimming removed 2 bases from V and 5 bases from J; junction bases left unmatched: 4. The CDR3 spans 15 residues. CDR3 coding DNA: TGCAGTGCTAGAATTCTAGCGGGAGGGCACAATGAGCAGTTCTTC. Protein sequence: CSARILAGGHNEQFF.

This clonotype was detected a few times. In DNA, the CDR3 is TGCAGTGCTAGAACCGGCGGATACACCTACGAGCAGTACTTC. This codes for CSARTGGYTYEQYF. The chain links TRBV20-1 to TRBJ2-7; D unresolved. Trimming stripped 2 bases from V and 2 bases from J, with 13 bases between. The CDR3 is 14 amino acids. Looked up from germline, CDR1 is DFQATT and CDR2 is SNEGSKA (reference sequence).

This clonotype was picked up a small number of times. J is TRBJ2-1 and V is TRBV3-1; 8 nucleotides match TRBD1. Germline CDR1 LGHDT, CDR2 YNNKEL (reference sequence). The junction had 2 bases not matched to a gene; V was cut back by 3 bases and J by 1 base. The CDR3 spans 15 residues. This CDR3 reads CASSQWDRSYNEQFF. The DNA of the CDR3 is TGTGCCAGCAGCCAGTGGGACAGGTCCTACAATGAGCAGTTCTTC.

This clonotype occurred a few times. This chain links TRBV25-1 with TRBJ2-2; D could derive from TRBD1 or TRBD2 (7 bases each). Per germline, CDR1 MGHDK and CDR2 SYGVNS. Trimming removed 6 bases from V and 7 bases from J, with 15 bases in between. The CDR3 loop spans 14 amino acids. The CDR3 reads CASRGGGLVGELFF. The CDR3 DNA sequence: TGTGCCAGCAGGGGAGGGGGCCTCGTCGGGGAGCTGTTTTTT. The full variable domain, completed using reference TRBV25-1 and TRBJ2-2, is EADIYQTPRYLVIGTGKKITLECSQTMGHDKMYWYQQDPGMELHLIHYSYGVNSTEKGDLSSESTVSRIRTEHFPLTLESARPSHTSQYLCASRGGGLVGELFFGEGSRLTVL.